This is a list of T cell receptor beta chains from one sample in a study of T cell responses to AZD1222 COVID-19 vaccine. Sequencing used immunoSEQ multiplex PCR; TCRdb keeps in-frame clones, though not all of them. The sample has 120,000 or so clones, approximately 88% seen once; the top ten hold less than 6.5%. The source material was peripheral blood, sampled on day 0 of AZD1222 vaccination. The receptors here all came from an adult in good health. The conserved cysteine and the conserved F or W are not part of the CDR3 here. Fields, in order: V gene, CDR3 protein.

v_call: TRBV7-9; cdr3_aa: ASSLPPLGLSYEQY
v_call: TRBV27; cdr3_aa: ASSFTSGTGRQPQH
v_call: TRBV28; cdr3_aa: ASSSGQNNYGYT
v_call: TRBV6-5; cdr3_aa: ASSFRPSGFYNEQF
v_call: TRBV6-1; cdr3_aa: ASSEVQGASNQPQH
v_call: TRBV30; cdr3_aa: ACTSGRTDTQY
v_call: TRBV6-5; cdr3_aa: ASANRGYT
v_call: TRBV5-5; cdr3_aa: ASSLIGGPPDTQY
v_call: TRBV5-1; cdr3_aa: ASSLVGDWGNTIY
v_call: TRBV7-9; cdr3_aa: ASSLVGTGSNYGYT
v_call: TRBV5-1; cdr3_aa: ASSLVAGQGGTEAF
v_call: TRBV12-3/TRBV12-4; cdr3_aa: ASSPPGSGYT
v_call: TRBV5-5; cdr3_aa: ASSPSGGLEAF
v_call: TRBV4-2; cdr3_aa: ASSQVGTGDRNTEAF
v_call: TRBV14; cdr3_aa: ASSQDLGRVGTEAF
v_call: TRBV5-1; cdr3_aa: ASSLSTSTNYGYT
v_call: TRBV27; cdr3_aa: ASSDQDGLGGGYT
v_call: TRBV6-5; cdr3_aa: ASSTTGSWPQH
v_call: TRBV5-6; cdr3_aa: ASSFSGNQETQY
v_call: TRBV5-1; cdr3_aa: ASSGGTVDAGGYT
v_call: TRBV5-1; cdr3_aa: ASSFQGIETQY
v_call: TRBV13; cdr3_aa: ASSLPGDAYNEQF
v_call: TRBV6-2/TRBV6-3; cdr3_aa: ASSGGQRRTEAF
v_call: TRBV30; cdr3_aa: AWSVRVQGPGIQY
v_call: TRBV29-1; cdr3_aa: SARTGAGNTIY
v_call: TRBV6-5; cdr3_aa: ASSYSSGTGGLY
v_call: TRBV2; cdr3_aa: ASSAWTLTNTEAF
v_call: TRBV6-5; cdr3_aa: ASSYRDRTTGYT
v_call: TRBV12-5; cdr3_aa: ASGPPPNFVGGYT
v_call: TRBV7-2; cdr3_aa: ASSLVDIRNTIY
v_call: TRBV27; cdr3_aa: ASRRGQSTNTQY
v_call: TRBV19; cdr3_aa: ASTVGNTEAF
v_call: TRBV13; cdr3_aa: ASESRQSTDTQY
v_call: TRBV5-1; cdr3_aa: ASSPGVNYGYT
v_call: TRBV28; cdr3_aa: ASSYQGMSQPQH
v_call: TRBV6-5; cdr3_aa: ASRTGRYNEQF
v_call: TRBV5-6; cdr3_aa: ASSDIILYEQY
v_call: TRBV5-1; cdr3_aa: ASSSGQGDDTIY
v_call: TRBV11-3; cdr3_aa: ASSLGTNNWANVLT
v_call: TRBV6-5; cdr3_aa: ASSPPHGGYT
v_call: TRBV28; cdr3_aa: ASSSRQGAQYEQY
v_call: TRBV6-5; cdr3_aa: ASSYGGASGKLF
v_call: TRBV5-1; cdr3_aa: ASSVDPGGVNTEAF
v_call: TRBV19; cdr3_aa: ASRQVPEKLF
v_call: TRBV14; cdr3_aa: ASSQAGRPGLSGANVLT
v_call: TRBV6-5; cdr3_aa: ASATSGSTDTQY
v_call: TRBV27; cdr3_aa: ASGSGRRYGYT
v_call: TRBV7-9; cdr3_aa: ASSLAGGDGYT
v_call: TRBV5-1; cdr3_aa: ASSLDGAGGYT
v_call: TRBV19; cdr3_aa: ASSPQTAYEQY
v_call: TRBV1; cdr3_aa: TSSQVGVGDSNQPQH